This T cell receptor beta chain was obtained from a study of CD8 T cells in ankylosing spondylitis. Findings and caveats of the study: One TCR beta motif, made up of 7 or 8 highly homologous variants, appeared characteristic of ankylosing spondylitis blood. Matched synovial fluid from ankylosing spondylitis patients was reported to be enriched for disease-linked clones.

One entry per CDR3 protein, called by TCRdb with MiXCR from the 5' RACE reads. This sample carries about 220,000 distinct CDR3 sequences, roughly 6.6% of them seen once, and the ten largest clones take 14%. Ten or more counts support this clonotype. Its antigen remains unknown. The V gene's germline CDR1 is MDHEN and CDR2 SYDVKM. V trimming: 4 bases; J trimming: 9 bases; junction bases outside the gene matches: 16. The CDR3 totals 17 residues. The chain is built from TRBV28 and TRBJ2-7; 12 nucleotides match TRBD2. The sample was blood, either unsorted or a sorted T cell fraction (not recorded which). The TCR was taken from a male donor with ankylosing spondylitis. The CDR3 reads CASSSRTSGVSQTGQYF. The CDR3 coding sequence is TGTGCCAGCAGTTCGCGGACTAGCGGGGTTTCACAAACGGGGCAGTACTTC.